Given below is one TCR beta chain in context. Its antigen is currently unknown. As processed by the authors: Junction-only sequences without quality scores came from ImmunoSEQ, so filtering differed. Produced via immunoSEQ multiplex PCR; TCRdb's table is partial and in-frame only. D and trimming come from the DNA, and the V and J calls and clone size come from that table. The data contain 2 million to 2.5 million clones, 90% to 97% of them seen just once; the ten biggest clones take up roughly 0.13%. The entry originates in a study of shared clonotypes between healthy human individuals. Study information: Three CD4 naive, three CD4 memory, two CD8 naive and one CD8 memory plate were used per donor. Whole-study findings and limits: Generally, naive subsets came out with larger estimated richness than memory subsets.

Germline-derived CDR1 and CDR2 are SGHRS and YFSETQ. The CDR3 spans 13 residues. The junction had 5 bases not matched to a gene; V was cut back by 3 bases and J by 8 bases. CD4+ cells underwent separation, giving CD45RA+ naive and CD45RA-negative memory subsets. The sequencing input was naive CD4+ T cells sorted from blood. Subset denoted: CD45RA+ positively selected. This sequence originates from a man between 18 and 35 years old in good health. V gene TRBV5-1 combines with J gene TRBJ1-2; 9 bases align to TRBD1. In DNA form, the CDR3 reads TGCGCCAGCAGCTCTACAGGGGGCGAAGGCTACACCTTC. Amino acids: CASSSTGGEGYTF.